A selection of T cell receptor beta chains follows, all from one sample in a study of cytomegalovirus exposure and HLA in healthy donors. Libraries were prepared by immunoSEQ multiplex PCR; TCRdb keeps only in-frame clonotypes and omits some of them. Of some 200,000 clones listed, nearly 80% are singletons. The specimen sequenced was PBMCs. Receptors originate from a man in his late teens or twenties in good health and CMV-seronegative. CDR3s include the opening cysteine and the closing phenylalanine or tryptophan. D genes are given only for firm matches. Clone size appears in some rows only: once, few, many, or a class for an expanded clone.

abundance,d_gene,v_gene,j_gene,CDR3aa,CDR3nt
NA,NA,TRBV10-3,TRBJ1-5,CATGGGPSNQPQHF,TGTGCCACCGGTGGGGGCCCAAGCAATCAGCCCCAGCATTTT
NA,TRBD1,TRBV5-4,TRBJ1-1,CASSSPGQGRATEAFF,TGTGCCAGCAGCTCTCCGGGACAGGGGAGGGCCACTGAAGCTTTCTTT
NA,NA,TRBV6-5,TRBJ2-1,CASRGSPSYNEQFF,TGTGCCAGCAGGGGGAGCCCCTCCTACAATGAGCAGTTCTTC
NA,NA,TRBV27,TRBJ2-7,CASSLLGAGYSYEQYF,TGTGCCAGCAGTTTATTGGGGGCAGGGTACTCCTACGAGCAGTACTTC
NA,NA,TRBV5-1,TRBJ2-3,CASSLYGRQKADTQYF,TGCGCCAGCAGCTTGTATGGTAGACAGAAAGCAGATACGCAGTATTTT
NA,TRBD1,TRBV11-2,TRBJ2-1,CASSRNRDSGYNEQFF,TGTGCCAGCAGCCGGAACCGGGACAGTGGATACAATGAGCAGTTCTTC
NA,TRBD2,TRBV25-1,TRBJ2-4,CASSETGTSGDKNIQYF,TGTGCCAGCAGTGAAACGGGAACCAGCGGGGACAAAAACATTCAGTACTTC
NA,NA,TRBV7-9,TRBJ1-2,CASSLVSWGYTF,TGTGCCAGCAGCTTAGTGAGTTGGGGCTACACCTTC
NA,TRBD2,TRBV7-9,TRBJ2-3,CASSLGTSGLQLTDTQYF,TGTGCCAGCAGCTTAGGGACTAGCGGGCTCCAACTCACAGATACGCAGTATTTT
NA,NA,TRBV6-5,TRBJ1-1,CASSYIQGIEAFF,TGTGCCAGCAGTTATATACAGGGTATTGAAGCTTTCTTT
NA,TRBD2,TRBV13,TRBJ2-2,CASRRLGTIAGELFF,TGTGCCAGCAGGAGGCTCGGGACTATCGCCGGGGAGCTGTTTTTT
NA,NA,TRBV10-3,TRBJ2-5,CAISERGVQETQYF,TGTGCCATCAGTGAGCGGGGAGTTCAAGAGACCCAGTACTTC
NA,TRBD1,TRBV18,TRBJ1-5,CASSPPGQGSQPQHF,TGTGCCAGCTCACCCCCGGGACAGGGCTCTCAGCCCCAGCATTTT
NA,NA,TRBV2,TRBJ1-5,CASSEGAYGQPQHF,TGTGCCAGCAGTGAGGGGGCCTATGGTCAGCCCCAGCATTTT
NA,NA,TRBV19,TRBJ1-5,CASSLTRGLSNQPQHF,TGTGCCAGTAGTCTGACGAGGGGGTTAAGCAATCAGCCCCAGCATTTT
NA,NA,TRBV6-5,TRBJ1-1,CASSYNREGTEAFF,TGTGCCAGCAGTTACAACAGGGAAGGCACTGAAGCTTTCTTT
NA,TRBD2,TRBV7-8,TRBJ2-3,CASSHPIRLAGATDTQYF,TGTGCCAGCAGCCACCCAATTAGACTAGCGGGGGCCACAGATACGCAGTATTTT
NA,TRBD2,TRBV2,TRBJ2-3,CASSLAGGQFDTQYF,TGTGCCAGCAGCCTAGCGGGGGGGCAGTTTGATACGCAGTATTTT
NA,TRBD1,TRBV30,TRBJ1-3,CAWNSGQGPNTIYF,TGTGCCTGGAACTCTGGACAGGGTCCGAACACCATATATTTT
NA,TRBD1,TRBV28,TRBJ1-2,CASSFPLGQGALKDGYTF,TGTGCCAGCAGTTTCCCCCTCGGACAGGGGGCGCTTAAGGATGGCTACACCTTC
NA,TRBD1,TRBV19,TRBJ2-7,CASSKQPGQEFGEQYF,TGTGCCAGTAGTAAACAACCGGGACAGGAGTTTGGGGAGCAGTACTTC
NA,NA,TRBV12-2,TRBJ2-1,CASRFYSGTFPYNEQFF,TGTGCAAGTCGTTTCTACTCCGGGACTTTCCCTTACAATGAGCAGTTCTTC
NA,TRBD1,TRBV7-9,TRBJ2-7,CASSLEGTGASEQYF,TGTGCCAGCAGCTTAGAGGGCACAGGGGCGAGCGAGCAGTACTTC
many,NA,TRBV6-1,TRBJ1-3,CASSERLGGFAGNTIYF,TGTGCCAGCAGTGAAAGATTGGGGGGATTCGCTGGAAACACCATATATTTT
NA,NA,TRBV7-2,TRBJ2-5,CASSLAISRSGGETQYF,TGTGCCAGCAGCTTAGCCATTAGTAGGTCAGGAGGAGAGACCCAGTACTTC
NA,TRBD1,TRBV4-3,TRBJ1-2,CASSQGQGFEANYGYTF,TGCGCCAGCAGCCAGGGACAGGGTTTCGAGGCTAACTATGGCTACACCTTC
once,TRBD2,TRBV28,TRBJ2-3,CASSLVASGMGRTDTQYF,TGTGCCAGCAGTTTGGTGGCTAGCGGGATGGGAAGGACAGATACGCAGTATTTT
NA,NA,TRBV6-5,TRBJ1-5,CASSPRRVGNQPQHF,TGTGCCAGCAGTCCCCGCAGGGTTGGAAATCAGCCCCAGCATTTT
NA,TRBD1,TRBV30,TRBJ2-7,CAWSVQYANRGSNEQYF,TGTGCCTGGAGTGTACAGTACGCCAACAGGGGGTCCAACGAGCAGTACTTC
NA,NA,TRBV5-6,TRBJ2-1,CASSLWGEPYNEQFF,TGTGCCAGCAGCTTATGGGGGGAGCCCTACAATGAGCAGTTCTTC
NA,TRBD2,TRBV5-1,TRBJ2-1,CASSLAAGLYNEQFF,TGCGCCAGCAGCTTGGCAGCGGGACTATACAATGAGCAGTTCTTC
NA,NA,TRBV7-2,TRBJ1-1,CASSPGVRREAFF,TGTGCCAGCAGTCCAGGCGTCAGACGGGAGGCTTTCTTT
NA,TRBD2,TRBV2,TRBJ2-3,CASTLSGSGTDTQYF,TGTGCCAGCACCCTTAGCGGGAGTGGTACAGATACGCAGTATTTT